These 24 T cell receptor beta chains share one sample of origin, sequenced in a study of OX40 agonist ivuxolimab in advanced cancers. Assay used: immunoSEQ multiplex PCR; TCRdb lists only in-frame clones, some missing. This sample carries tens of thousands of clones, approximately 83% of them seen once, and the ten largest clones take more than 10%. The material was CD4+ or CD8+ T cells sorted from blood, obtained in a trial of the OX40 agonist ivuxolimab. The receptors stem from an adult with an advanced solid tumor such as melanoma, head and neck, liver or kidney cancer.

This chain uses TRBV5-6 with TRBJ2-3, with D possibly TRBD2 on 7 matching bases. The CDR3 loop spans 17 amino acids. The V end lost 0 bases, the J end lost 0 bases, and 14 bases lay between the germline ends. Germline CDR1 is SGHDT and CDR2 is YYEEEE. CDR3 residues: CASSLAGGGDSTDTQYF. CDR3 sequence (DNA): TGTGCCAGCAGCTTGGCCGGAGGGGGGGACAGCACAGATACGCAGTATTTT.

This clone occurred a few times. The rearrangement joins TRBV7-9 to TRBJ2-7; D uncertain. Between the trimmed V and J ends, which lost 5 bases and 1 base, there was a span of 18 bases. The CDR3 length is 16 residues. CDR1 is SEHNR and CDR2 is FQNEAQ in the germline V gene (reference sequence). The CDR3 spells CASSTSGGSISYEQYF. The DNA of the CDR3 is TGTGCCAGCAGCACCTCCGGCGGTTCGATTTCCTACGAGCAGTACTTC.

The chain links TRBV27 to TRBJ2-2; 9 bases are shared with TRBD1. J gave up 7 bases and V 7 bases, and 7 bases lay outside the gene matches. Germline CDR1 MNHEY, CDR2 SMNVEV (reference sequence). This CDR3 comprises 14 residues. The CDR3 nucleotides read TGTGCCAGCATCGGGACAGGGTCGAACGGGGAGCTGTTTTTT. The encoded protein is CASIGTGSNGELFF.

This clone was seen only a few times. This rearrangement joins TRBV19 to TRBJ1-1, with D uncertain. V lost 2 bases, J lost 0 bases, and 13 bases lay in between. The CDR3 is 16 amino acids. Germline CDR1 is LNHDA and CDR2 is SQIVND (reference sequence). CDR3 nucleotide sequence: TGTGCCAGTAGTATAAGGGCGGAGAACATGAACACTGAAGCTTTCTTT. Amino acid sequence: CASSIRAENMNTEAFF.

The rearrangement uses TRBV7-9 and TRBJ2-2; D is unclear. This CDR3 has 12 residues. Trimming left V 0 bases short and J 7 bases short, with 3 bases between. The germline V gene encodes CDR1 SEHNR and CDR2 FQNEAQ (reference sequence). CDR3 in amino acids: CASSLALGELFF. The CDR3 coding sequence is TGTGCCAGCAGCTTAGCGCTCGGGGAGCTGTTTTTT.

This chain connects TRBV7-9 to TRBJ2-7; D is unclear. This CDR3 region has 13 residues. The V gene's germline CDR1 is SEHNR and CDR2 FQNEAQ (reference sequence). Trimming took 1 base from V and 3 from J, leaving 7 bases between them. This CDR3 is CASSLGGGYEQYF. In DNA form, the CDR3 reads TGTGCCAGCAGCTTAGGCGGCGGCTACGAGCAGTACTTC.

As to this clone: Compared with germline, one end of the junction differs, possibly owing to a read error. The rearrangement links TRBV20-1 to TRBJ1-4; possible D gene TRBD1, 5 bases. Per germline, CDR1 DFQATT and CDR2 SNEGSKA (reference sequence). The CDR3 loop spans 11 amino acids. The CDR3 region has the DNA TGCAGTGCTAGGAATCCGGGGGGTATTTGGTTT. This encodes CSARNPGGIWF.

The chain links TRBV7-8 to TRBJ2-1; perhaps TRBD2 as D (7 bases). From germline, CDR1 is SGHVS and CDR2 FQNEAQ. This CDR3 comprises 15 residues. V lost 3 bases and J lost 4, with 13 bases in between. The chain's CDR3 is CASSLRRGAYNEQFF. The CDR3 bases are TGTGCCAGCAGCTTGAGACGGGGGGCTTACAATGAGCAGTTCTTC.

The chain has TRBV6-5 and TRBJ1-1; the D is unclear. Trimming stripped 0 bases from V and 6 bases from J, with 8 bases between. Germline V gene data show CDR1 as MNHEY and CDR2 as SVGAGI. The CDR3 has 13 residues. This chain's CDR3 is CASSYSEGSEAFF. The CDR3 nucleotides are TGTGCCAGCAGTTACTCGGAAGGGTCTGAAGCTTTCTTT.

This clone showed up just once. Here the CDR3 DNA reads TGTGCCAGCAGTTTGAACCCTGGGAATTCACCCCTCCACTTT. Amino acid sequence: CASSLNPGNSPLHF. The J gene is TRBJ1-6, the V gene TRBV6-6; D call uncertain. V was pared by 4 bases and J by 7 bases, with 11 bases between. The CDR3 length is 14 residues. Germline CDR1 reads MNHNY; CDR2 reads SVGAGI (reference sequence).

This clone ranks as medium-sized. The CDR3 sequence is CASSQGEGTLNTEAFF. In nucleotides, the CDR3 is TGTGCCAGCAGCCAAGGTGAGGGCACCCTGAACACTGAAGCTTTCTTT. The chain uses TRBV4-2 and TRBJ1-1; D call uncertain. CDR1 is LGHNA, CDR2 YNFKEQ, per germline. The CDR3 contains 16 residues. Trimming took off 1 base at V and 0 bases at J, with 12 bases between the two ends.

CDR3 region: CASSLDQGAGNTIYF. CDR3 DNA sequence: TGTGCCAGCAGCTTAGATCAGGGTGCCGGAAACACCATATATTTT. The chain recombines TRBV11-2 with TRBJ1-3; D may be TRBD1 (5 bases). The CDR3 sequence is 15 residues long. The ends were cut back, 0 bases at V and 4 bases at J, with 10 bases in the middle. Germline CDR1 is SGHAT and CDR2 is FQNNGV.

This clone was seen just once. The chain has TRBV7-9 and TRBJ2-5, with D possibly being TRBD1 (6 bases). Trimming removed 1 base from V and 4 bases from J, with 7 bases in between. From germline, CDR1 is SEHNR and CDR2 FQNEAQ (reference sequence). The CDR3 covers 13 residues. In nucleotides, the CDR3 is TGTGCCAGCAGCTTAGTCAGGGGAGAGACCCAGTACTTC. Translation gives CASSLVRGETQYF.

The V and J genes are TRBV6-1 and TRBJ1-2, with a possible D match to TRBD1 (5 bases). CDR3 size: 15 residues. Per germline, CDR1 MNHNS and CDR2 SASEGT. Trimming stripped 3 bases from V and 0 bases from J, with 11 bases between. CDR3 DNA sequence: TGTGCCAGCAGTGAGAGGGACGCTGCTAACTATGGCTACACCTTC. Its translation is CASSERDAANYGYTF.

The J gene is TRBJ2-3, the V gene TRBV11-3; 12 bases fit TRBD2. This CDR3 is built from 15 residues. Germline V gene lookup returns CDR1 SGHNT and CDR2 YENEEA. With 4 bases clipped from V and 6 bases from J, the junction kept 5 bases outside the gene matches. CDR3 sequence reads: CASSSLGTSGDTQYF. The CDR3 bases are TGTGCCAGCAGCTCCCTAGGGACTAGCGGGGATACGCAGTATTTT.

This chain connects TRBV5-5 to TRBJ2-2; TRBD1 or TRBD2 may be the D gene (6 bases each). The germline V gene encodes CDR1 SGHKS and CDR2 YYEKEE (reference sequence). Trimming removed 5 bases from V and 6 bases from J, with 11 bases in between. The CDR3 extends over 13 amino acids. CDR3 in DNA: TGTGCCAGCAGTTTCGGGGGCTCCGGGGAGCTGTTTTTT. It translates to CASSFGGSGELFF.

This clone is medium-sized by share. The V and J genes are TRBV7-2 and TRBJ1-6; maybe TRBD1 (5 bases). The CDR3 loop spans 16 amino acids. Germline values: CDR1 SGHTA, CDR2 FQGNSA. Trimming left V 1 base short and J 3 bases short, with 10 bases between. The chain's CDR3 is CASSLEWGYYNSPLHF. Here the CDR3 DNA reads TGTGCCAGCAGCTTAGAATGGGGCTACTATAATTCACCCCTCCACTTT.

V is TRBV5-4 and J is TRBJ2-7, with TRBD1 identical over 8 bases. The germline CDR1 and CDR2 sequences are SGHNT and YYREEE (reference sequence). After removal of 0 bases from V and 2 bases from J, the junction contained 4 bases not matched to a gene. There are 15 residues in the CDR3. CDR3 sequence reads: CASSLGRGPTYEQYF. The CDR3 DNA is TGTGCCAGCAGCTTGGGCAGGGGGCCCACCTACGAGCAGTACTTC.

This clone appeared once. The V gene is TRBV9, the J gene TRBJ2-3; 9 bases are shared with TRBD2. J lost 3 bases, V lost 0 bases, and 2 bases had no gene match. Per the germline V gene, CDR1 is SGDLS and CDR2 is YYNGEE. The CDR3 spans 15 residues. CDR3 protein: CASSVGSGGTDTQYF. CDR3 nucleotides: TGTGCCAGCAGCGTAGGAAGCGGGGGGACAGATACGCAGTATTTT. The full variable domain, its missing parts supplied by reference TRBV9 and TRBJ2-3, is DSGVTQTPKHLITATGQRVTLRCSPRSGDLSVYWYQQSLDQGLQFLIQYYNGEERAKGNILERFSAQQFPDLHSELNLSSLELGDSALYFCASSVGSGGTDTQYFGPGTRLTVL.

The CDR3 coding sequence is TGTGCCAGCAGCTTATGGGAAGGAAGCAATCAGCCCCAGCATTTT. This encodes CASSLWEGSNQPQHF. The chain couples TRBV7-9 to TRBJ1-5; no clear D gene. The CDR3 consists of 15 residues. Germline V gene lookup returns CDR1 SEHNR and CDR2 FQNEAQ (reference sequence). Trimming cost V 2 bases and J 1 base, with 9 bases left between them.

V usage is TRBV7-9 and J usage is TRBJ1-1, with unresolved D. Germline CDR1 reads SEHNR; CDR2 reads FQNEAQ (reference sequence). V lost 5 bases and J lost 4, with 17 bases in between. The CDR3 is made up of 15 amino acids. The CDR3 here is CASSPGSGEGTEAFF. The CDR3 DNA reads as TGTGCCAGCAGCCCGGGGTCCGGGGAGGGCACTGAAGCTTTCTTT. The full variable domain, its missing parts supplied by reference TRBV7-9 and TRBJ1-1, is DTGVSQNPRHKITKRGQNVTFRCDPISEHNRLYWYRQTLGQGPEFLTYFQNEAQLEKSRLLSDRFSAERPKGSFSTLEIQRTEQGDSAMYLCASSPGSGEGTEAFFGQGTRLTVV.

The chain couples TRBV10-3 to TRBJ2-7, with 9 bases matching TRBD1. Trimming at V came to 0 bases and at J to 1 base, leaving 16 bases not matched to a gene. CDR3 size: 20 residues. CDR1 is ENHRY, CDR2 SYGVKD, per germline. The CDR3: CAISESSGSWRQGGSYEQYF. The DNA for the CDR3 is TGTGCCATCAGTGAGTCGAGTGGTAGCTGGAGACAGGGGGGTTCCTACGAGCAGTACTTC.

The rearrangement uses TRBV11-2 and TRBJ1-6, with a weak D call TRBD1 (5 bases). The CDR3 runs 15 residues. Germline CDR1 reads SGHAT; CDR2 reads FQNNGV. V lost 5 bases and J lost 7, with 15 bases in between. Written as DNA, the CDR3 is TGTGCCAGCAGCCCCTGGGCAGGGAAAAATTCACCCCTCCACTTT. Its translation: CASSPWAGKNSPLHF. Full variable domain (rest looked up from reference TRBV11-2 and TRBJ1-6): EAGVAQSPRYKIIEKRQSVAFWCNPISGHATLYWYQQILGQGPKLLIQFQNNGVVDDSQLPKDRFSAERLKGVDSTLKIQPAKLEDSAVYLCASSPWAGKNSPLHFGNGTRLTVT.

This clone showed up just once. The chain carries TRBV6-5 and TRBJ1-1; D gene ambiguous. Trimming shortened V by 6 bases and J by 0 bases, and 11 bases separated the two germline ends. Germline V gene data show CDR1 as MNHEY and CDR2 as SVGAGI. The CDR3 has 14 amino acids. DNA of the CDR3: TGTGCCAGCAGACATGATCCTATGAACACTGAAGCTTTCTTT. Translating gives CASRHDPMNTEAFF.